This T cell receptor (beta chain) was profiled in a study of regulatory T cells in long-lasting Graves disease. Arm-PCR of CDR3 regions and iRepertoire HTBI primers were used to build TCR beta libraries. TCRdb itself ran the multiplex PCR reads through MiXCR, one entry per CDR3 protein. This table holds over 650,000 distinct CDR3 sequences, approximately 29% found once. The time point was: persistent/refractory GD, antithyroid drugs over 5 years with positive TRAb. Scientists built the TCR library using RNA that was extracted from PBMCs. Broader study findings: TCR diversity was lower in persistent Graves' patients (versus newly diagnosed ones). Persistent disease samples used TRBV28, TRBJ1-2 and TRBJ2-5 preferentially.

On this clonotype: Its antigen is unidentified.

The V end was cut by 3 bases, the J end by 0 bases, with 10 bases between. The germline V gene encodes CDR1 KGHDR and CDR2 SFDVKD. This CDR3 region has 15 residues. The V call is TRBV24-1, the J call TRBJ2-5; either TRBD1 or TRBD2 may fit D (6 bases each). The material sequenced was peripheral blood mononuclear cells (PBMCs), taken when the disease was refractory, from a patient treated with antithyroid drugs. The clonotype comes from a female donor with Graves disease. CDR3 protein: CATSDGGGYQETQYF. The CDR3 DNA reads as TGTGCCACCAGTGATGGAGGGGGGTACCAAGAGACCCAGTACTTC.